The present T cell receptor (beta chain) was sequenced within a study of PD-1 blockade in classical Hodgkin lymphoma. Findings and caveats of the study: TCR diversity at baseline was reported to be reduced in newly diagnosed patients relative to healthy donors. While CD8+ TCR diversity did not rise significantly by C4D1, CD4+ TCR diversity did. Newly diagnosed and completely responding patients shared comparable baseline diversity.

Clones were read by immunoSEQ multiplex PCR, and TCRdb kept only the in-frame ones, dropping some. Among nearly 25,000 clones, 80% were seen once, and the ten largest hold 6.5% to 7%. Every patient relapsed after autologous stem cell transplantation, and brentuximab vedotin exposure varied. Under best response, outcomes were complete response, partial response or progressive disease. Notes on this clone: Its specificity is not known.

Trimming stripped 0 bases from V and 6 bases from J, with 15 bases between. Looked up from germline, CDR1 is WSHSY and CDR2 is SAAADI. This CDR3 is 15 amino acids long. This receptor was identified in a human donor with classical Hodgkin lymphoma. The sample here was peripheral blood mononuclear cells (PBMCs), taken at baseline. The genes are TRBV10-2 and TRBJ2-7; D may be TRBD1 or TRBD2 (7 bases each). The CDR3 bases are TGCGCCAGCAGTGAGTCTGGAGGGGGCGGGGGCGAGCAGTACTTC. Translated: CASSESGGGGGEQYF.